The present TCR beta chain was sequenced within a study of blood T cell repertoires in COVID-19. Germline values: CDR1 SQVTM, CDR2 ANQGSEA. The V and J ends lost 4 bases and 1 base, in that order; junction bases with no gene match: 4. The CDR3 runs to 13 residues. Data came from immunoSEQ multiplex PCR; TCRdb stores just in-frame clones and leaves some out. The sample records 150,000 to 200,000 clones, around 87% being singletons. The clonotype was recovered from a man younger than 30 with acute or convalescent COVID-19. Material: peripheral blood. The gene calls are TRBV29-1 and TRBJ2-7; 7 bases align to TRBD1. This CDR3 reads CSVAGQTSYEQYF. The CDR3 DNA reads TGCAGCGTTGCGGGACAGACTTCCTACGAGCAGTACTTC.